Described below is a single T cell receptor beta chain sequence and its context. The data are from a study of blood T cell repertoires in COVID-19. Sequencing used immunoSEQ multiplex PCR; TCRdb keeps in-frame clones, though not all of them. The sample holds over 200,000 clones, around nine tenths seen once. The sequenced sample consisted of PBMCs or T cells enriched from blood (not recorded which). The sequence derives from a young man who had recovered from COVID-19.

This CDR3 is CASSPATAPNEKLFF. CDR3 bases: TGTGCCAGTAGTCCCGCGACAGCACCTAATGAAAAACTGTTTTTT. The V and J genes are TRBV19 and TRBJ1-4, with D perhaps TRBD1 (5 bases). From germline, CDR1 is LNHDA and CDR2 SQIVND (reference sequence). This CDR3 region has 15 residues. V was shortened by 5 bases and J by 3 bases, with 13 bases between the two germline ends.